The sequence of this T cell receptor beta chain was determined in a study of blood T cell repertoires in COVID-19. The overall study: Sources were T cells, B-cell-depleted T cells, or PBMCs; the material itself was cDNA or gDNA.

Assay: immunoSEQ multiplex PCR; the TCRdb copy retains only in-frame clones and omits some. Of 350,000 to 450,000 clones in the sample, 85% to 90% were seen once. The length of the CDR3 is 15 residues. Germline assignment: CDR1 SGHAT and CDR2 FQNNGV. Deletions cut 3 bases from V and 4 bases from J, with 12 bases between. Clinical history as reported by participants underpinned cohort assignment. Recovered status in Cohort 3 required two negative PCRs, clearance, or symptom resolution. Sequencing was performed on PBMCs or T cells enriched from blood (not recorded which). V is TRBV11-2 and J is TRBJ2-2; no reliable D call. This clonotype originated in a woman in her twenties or thirties who had recovered from COVID-19. This chain's CDR3 is CASSFLFNPTGELFF. In DNA, the CDR3 is TGTGCCAGCAGCTTTCTATTTAACCCCACCGGGGAGCTGTTTTTT.